Below are 20 T cell receptor beta chains sequenced from a single sample in a study of cytomegalovirus exposure and HLA in healthy donors. The protocol was immunoSEQ multiplex PCR, while the TCRdb copy is restricted to in-frame clones and leaves out a portion. The repertoire consists of around 120,000 clones, with about 90% occurring once and the leading ten covering less than 2%. Sequenced: PBMCs. These receptors came from a woman aged 18-29 years in good health and CMV-seronegative.

The chain uses TRBV7-6 and TRBJ2-2; 7 bases align to TRBD1. The CDR3 runs 17 residues. The V gene end was trimmed by 5 bases and the J gene end by 5 bases; junction bases not matched to a gene: 14. Per the germline V gene, CDR1 is SGHVS and CDR2 is FNYEAQ. CDR3 DNA sequence: TGTGCCAGCAGCCCAAGACAGGGAGCGACGTTAACCGGGGAGCTGTTTTTT. Its protein product is CASSPRQGATLTGELFF.

The V gene is TRBV28, the J gene TRBJ2-4, with 7 bases matching TRBD1. The germline gives CDR1 MDHEN, CDR2 SYDVKM. CDR3 length: 18 amino acids. Unmatched junction bases numbered 12, after V lost 4 bases and J lost 0 bases. The CDR3: CASSSPGQRALAKNIQYF. CDR3 coding DNA: TGTGCCAGCAGTTCCCCGGGACAGAGAGCCTTAGCCAAAAACATTCAGTACTTC.

The chain carries TRBV9 and TRBJ2-3; 7 bases are a match to TRBD2. The CDR3 has 14 residues. CDR1 is SGDLS, CDR2 YYNGEE, per germline. Unmatched junction bases numbered 5, after V lost 6 bases and J lost 1 base. DNA of the CDR3: TGTGCCAGCAACCCAGCGGGGCGCACAGATACGCAGTATTTT. Its protein product is CASNPAGRTDTQYF.

The chain employs TRBV2 and TRBJ2-5, with 8 bases fitting TRBD2. V lost 6 bases to trimming and J lost 2 bases; unmatched junction nucleotides: 11. The germline V gene has CDR1 SNHLY and CDR2 FYNNEI. The CDR3 covers 16 residues. Here the CDR3 reads CASRGDLSGDQETQYF. The DNA for the CDR3 is TGTGCCAGCAGGGGGGATCTTAGCGGGGATCAAGAGACCCAGTACTTC.

V and J are TRBV6-1 and TRBJ1-2; weak D call: TRBD1 (5 bases). CDR1 is MNHNS and CDR2 is SASEGT in the germline V gene. CDR3 size: 15 residues. V was trimmed by 6 bases and J by 8 bases, leaving 22 bases between them. The chain's CDR3 is CASSPSRRGEKGYTF. The CDR3 DNA reads as TGTGCCAGCAGCCCCTCCCGCCGGGGGGAGAAGGGCTACACCTTC.

V and J are TRBV5-4 and TRBJ2-5; D possibly corresponds to TRBD1 (7 bases). Germline-derived CDR1 and CDR2 are SGHNT and YYREEE (reference sequence). The CDR3 is 16 residues long. V was cut by 4 bases and J by 1 base, with 17 bases left in between. The CDR3 sequence is CASSLAGGTVQETQYF. DNA of the CDR3: TGTGCCAGCAGCCTAGCCGGCGGGACAGTCCAAGAGACCCAGTACTTC.

The count of this clone is one. Written as DNA, the CDR3 is TGTGCCAGCAGCCGAACCCCGGGACAGGGTGCCTATGGCTACACCTTC. This gives the protein CASSRTPGQGAYGYTF. The rearrangement joins TRBV9 to TRBJ1-2, with 9 nucleotides matching TRBD1. The CDR3 has 16 amino acids. Germline V gene sequence: CDR1 SGDLS, CDR2 YYNGEE. The V gene end was trimmed by 4 bases and the J gene end by 4 bases; junction bases not matched to a gene: 11.

This clone came up a few times. This chain's CDR3 is CASSDRSYEQYF. The CDR3 DNA reads as TGTGCCAGCAGCGACAGGTCCTACGAGCAGTACTTC. The chain couples TRBV6-5 to TRBJ2-7, with D perhaps matching TRBD1 (6 bases). Germline CDR1 and CDR2: MNHEY and SVGAGI. V was shortened by 6 bases and J by 1 base, with 7 bases between the two germline ends. CDR3 length: 12 residues.

A remark on this clone: This specimen includes other DNA sequences encoding the same CDR3. V gene TRBV18 combines with J gene TRBJ1-2, with a tentative D call TRBD1 (6 bases). Germline V lookup: CDR1 KGHSH, CDR2 LQKENI. V was clipped by 6 bases and J by 2 bases, with 10 bases between them. The length of the CDR3 is 13 residues. This CDR3 is CASSPGQNYGYTF. In DNA, the CDR3 is TGTGCCAGCTCCCCCGGACAGAACTATGGCTACACCTTC.

This clone came up a few times. The chain has TRBV5-4 and TRBJ2-7; D perhaps matches TRBD2 (5 bases). V shed 9 bases and J shed 6 bases, with 13 bases lying between them. Germline V lookup: CDR1 SGHNT, CDR2 YYREEE (reference sequence). The CDR3 is made up of 11 amino acids. The CDR3 DNA follows: TGTGCCACCACTGGACTCTCCGAGCAGTACTTC. Translation: CATTGLSEQYF.

This clone came up a few times. The CDR3 DNA reads TGCAGCGTTGAGACAGGGGGCGCGGGCACAGATACGCAGTATTTT. It encodes CSVETGGAGTDTQYF. The gene calls are TRBV29-1 and TRBJ2-3; TRBD1 matches 10 bases. With 3 bases clipped from V and 1 base from J, the junction kept 4 bases outside the gene matches. The CDR3 sequence is 15 residues long. CDR1 is SQVTM, CDR2 ANQGSEA, per germline.

This chain connects TRBV4-1 to TRBJ1-4, with D uncertain. V lost 1 base and J lost 8, with 11 bases in between. CDR3 length: 14 amino acids. Germline V gives CDR1 MGHRA, CDR2 YSYEKL. The CDR3 coding sequence is TGCGCCAGCAGCCAAGGGGTCGACTTAGAAAAACTGTTTTTT. This encodes CASSQGVDLEKLFF.

This clone was counted a single time. This chain links TRBV29-1 with TRBJ2-7; 8 nucleotides match TRBD1. The junction had 9 bases not matched to a gene; V was cut back by 4 bases and J by 4 bases. Germline assignment: CDR1 SQVTM and CDR2 ANQGSEA. The CDR3 is 14 amino acids. CDR3 protein: CSVVFRGHGYEQYF. The CDR3 DNA sequence: TGCAGCGTTGTTTTCAGGGGGCATGGTTACGAGCAGTACTTC.

The J gene is TRBJ1-1, the V gene TRBV28; 8 bases fit TRBD1. V shed 8 bases, J shed 0 bases, and the junction held 11 bases outside the gene matches. The length of the CDR3 is 16 residues. Germline CDR1 is MDHEN and CDR2 is SYDVKM. CDR3 sequence reads: CASGQGPWGLNTEAFF. As DNA, the CDR3 is TGTGCCAGCGGACAGGGACCCTGGGGGCTGAACACTGAAGCTTTCTTT.

The chain uses TRBV30 and TRBJ2-3; 11 nucleotides line up with TRBD2. With 6 bases clipped from V and 4 bases from J, the junction kept 12 bases outside the gene matches. CDR1 GTSNPN and CDR2 SVGIG come from the germline V gene (reference sequence). CDR3 length equals 16 residues. CDR3 residues: CACTRLAGKGADTQYF. For the CDR3, the DNA is TGTGCCTGTACACGACTAGCGGGAAAGGGGGCAGATACGCAGTATTTT.

CDR3 bases: TGTGCCAGCAGTGAGACAGGTAGAAATGAAAAACTGTTTTTT. It translates to CASSETGRNEKLFF. This chain connects TRBV2 to TRBJ1-4, with a possible D match to TRBD1 (6 bases). The V gene's germline CDR1 is SNHLY and CDR2 FYNNEI. This CDR3 is built from 14 residues. V lost 3 bases and J lost 5, with 10 bases in between.

The chain couples TRBV30 to TRBJ2-1, with D unclear. Germline V lookup: CDR1 GTSNPN, CDR2 SVGIG (reference sequence). V was clipped by 0 bases and J by 8 bases, with 17 bases between them. The CDR3 has 15 residues. The CDR3 sequence is CAWSVTLEGWDEQFF. The CDR3 coding sequence is TGTGCCTGGAGTGTAACTCTAGAAGGATGGGATGAGCAGTTCTTC. The full variable domain, in which reference TRBV30 and TRBJ2-1 provide the parts outside the CDR3, is SQTIHQWPATLVQPVGSPLSLECTVEGTSNPNLYWYRQAAGRGLQLLFYSVGIGQISSEVPQNLSASRPQDRQFILSSKKLLLSDSGFYLCAWSVTLEGWDEQFFGPGTRLTVL.

The gene calls are TRBV30 and TRBJ2-2, with 11 bases aligning to TRBD2. J was trimmed by 4 bases and V by 4 bases; bases with no gene match: 5. This CDR3 comprises 15 residues. Germline-derived CDR1 and CDR2 are GTSNPN and SVGIG (reference sequence). CDR3 sequence (DNA): TGTGCCTGGATTACCCTAGCGGGAGGCACCGGGGAGCTGTTTTTT. Translation gives CAWITLAGGTGELFF.

The table lists this clone with a count of one. This chain connects TRBV5-6 to TRBJ2-5, with 11 bases lining up with TRBD2. The CDR3 contains 17 residues. Looked up from germline, CDR1 is SGHDT and CDR2 is YYEEEE. The J segment lost 5 bases and the V segment lost 0 bases, leaving 9 bases of the junction unmatched. The CDR3 sequence is CASSLEDSGGAWETQYF. Here the CDR3 DNA reads TGTGCCAGCAGCTTGGAGGATAGCGGGGGGGCTTGGGAGACCCAGTACTTC. The variable domain in full, completed from reference TRBV5-6 and TRBJ2-5, reads DAGVTQSPTHLIKTRGQQVTLRCSPKSGHDTVSWYQQALGQGPQFIFQYYEEEERQRGNFPDRFSGHQFPNYSSELNVNALLLGDSALYLCASSLEDSGGAWETQYFGPGTRLLVL.

The chain links TRBV5-1 to TRBJ2-3, with 15 positions matching TRBD2. Germline CDR1 and CDR2: SGHRS and YFSETQ. The CDR3 has 16 residues. J gave up 6 bases and V 3 bases, and 5 bases lay outside the gene matches. The CDR3 loop reads CASSSGLAGGFDTQYF. In nucleotides, the CDR3 is TGCGCCAGCAGCTCGGGACTAGCGGGGGGTTTTGATACGCAGTATTTT.